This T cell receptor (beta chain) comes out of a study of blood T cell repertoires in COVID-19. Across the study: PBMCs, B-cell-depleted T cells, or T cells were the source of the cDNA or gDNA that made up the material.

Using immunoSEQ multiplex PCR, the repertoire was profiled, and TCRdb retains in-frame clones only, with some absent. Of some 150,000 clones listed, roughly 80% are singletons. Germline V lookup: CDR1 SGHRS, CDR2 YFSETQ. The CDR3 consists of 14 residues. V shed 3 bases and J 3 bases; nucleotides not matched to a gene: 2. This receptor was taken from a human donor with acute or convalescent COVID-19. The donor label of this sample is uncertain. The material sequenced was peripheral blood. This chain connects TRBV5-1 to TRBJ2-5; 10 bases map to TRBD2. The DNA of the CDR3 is TGCGCCAGCAGCTACCTAGCGGGAGAAGAGACCCAGTACTTC. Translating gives CASSYLAGEETQYF.